The 14 T cell receptor beta chains in this list originate from one sample, sequenced in a study of chemoradiotherapy in HPV16-positive cancers. The protocol was immunoSEQ multiplex PCR, while the TCRdb copy is restricted to in-frame clones and leaves out a portion. Among about 24,000 clones listed, roughly 90% were seen once. The input for sequencing was blood, taken from a patient who underwent chemoradiotherapy. These TCRs come from a human donor with HPV-associated anogenital cancer.

This clone has just one count. V and J are TRBV9 and TRBJ2-5; 9 nucleotides agree with TRBD1. The end of the DNA fits TRBJ2-7 better, so the J call may be wrong. Per the germline V gene, CDR1 is SGDLS and CDR2 is YYNGEE. This CDR3 is 16 amino acids long. The DNA for the CDR3 is TGTGCCAGCAGCGTAGAGGAGGGACAGGGAAGTTACGAGCAGTACTTC. This encodes CASSVEEGQGSYEQYF.

A few counts support this clone. The gene calls are TRBV6-5 and TRBJ1-1; D is unclear. This CDR3 is 15 amino acids long. The germline V gene has CDR1 MNHEY and CDR2 SVGAGI. The ends were cut back, 0 bases at V and 4 bases at J, with 12 bases in the middle. The CDR3 spells CASSYSISGVTEAFF. In DNA form, the CDR3 reads TGTGCCAGCAGTTACTCGATTTCTGGGGTCACTGAAGCTTTCTTT.

This chain uses TRBV7-3 with TRBJ1-1, with 8 bases aligning to TRBD1. With 5 bases clipped from V and 1 base from J, the junction kept 6 bases outside the gene matches. The CDR3 length is 15 residues. Germline V gene lookup returns CDR1 SGHTA and CDR2 FQGTGA. The CDR3, as DNA: TGTGCCAGCAGCCCCTCAGGGGGCTCGAACACTGAAGCTTTCTTT. Translating it yields CASSPSGGSNTEAFF.

This chain links TRBV6-1 with TRBJ1-1; tentative D call: TRBD1 (6 bases). CDR3 size: 14 residues. The germline V and J ends were trimmed by 7 bases and 1 base, with 13 bases remaining between them. Germline CDR1 is MNHNS and CDR2 is SASEGT. The CDR3 loop is CASNTGAGNTEAFF. CDR3 DNA sequence: TGTGCCAGCAATACGGGGGCCGGGAACACTGAAGCTTTCTTT.

The chain has TRBV27 and TRBJ1-5; D is uncertain. V was pared by 3 bases and J by 0 bases, with 6 bases between. The germline gives CDR1 MNHEY, CDR2 SMNVEV (reference sequence). This CDR3 region has 14 residues. The chain's CDR3 is CASSFTSSNQPQHF. Here the CDR3 DNA reads TGTGCCAGCAGTTTTACGTCTAGCAATCAGCCCCAGCATTTT.

The chain uses TRBV6-6 and TRBJ2-7, with D tentatively TRBD1 or TRBD2 (5 bases each). From germline, CDR1 is MNHNY and CDR2 SVGAGI (reference sequence). This CDR3 comprises 12 residues. The V end was cut by 5 bases, the J end by 3 bases, with 8 bases between. Here the CDR3 DNA reads TGTGCCAGCAGTCGGGACCGCTACGAGCAGTACTTC. This gives the protein CASSRDRYEQYF.

The chain carries TRBV7-8 and TRBJ2-4, with TRBD2 as a possible D gene (5 bases). Per germline, CDR1 SGHVS and CDR2 FQNEAQ. The CDR3 sequence is 15 residues long. Between the trimmed V and J ends, which lost 1 base and 3 bases, there was a span of 10 bases. In DNA form, the CDR3 reads TGTGCCAGCAGCTTAGATGGTGGACTCAAAAACATTCAGTACTTC. This gives the protein CASSLDGGLKNIQYF.

The gene calls are TRBV19 and TRBJ2-7; D may correspond to TRBD1 or TRBD2 (5 bases each). Trimming cost V 9 bases and J 1 base, with 13 bases left between them. Germline values: CDR1 LNHDA, CDR2 SQIVND (reference sequence). There are 13 residues in the CDR3. The CDR3 sequence is CASQPRGSYEQYF. CDR3 in DNA: TGTGCCAGCCAACCGAGGGGATCCTACGAGCAGTACTTC.

This clone has a handful of counts. The chain is built from TRBV29-1 and TRBJ2-7; the match to TRBD2 covers 9 bases. Trimming at V came to 6 bases and at J to 5 bases, leaving 5 bases not matched to a gene. The length of the CDR3 is 12 residues. Per germline, CDR1 SQVTM and CDR2 ANQGSEA. CDR3 amino acids: CSVTSGRNEQYF. DNA for the CDR3: TGCAGCGTCACTAGCGGGCGGAACGAGCAGTACTTC.

This clone appeared a single time. The chain joins TRBV4-3 to TRBJ2-6; perhaps TRBD1 as D (5 bases). Trimming stripped 0 bases from V and 1 base from J, with 10 bases between. The germline CDR1 and CDR2 sequences are LGHNA and YSLEER. The CDR3 extends over 17 amino acids. CDR3 sequence (DNA): TGCGCCAGCAGCCAAGAGTCAGGGCATTCTGGGGCCAACGTCCTGACTTTC. The encoded protein is CASSQESGHSGANVLTF.

CDR3 DNA sequence: TGTGCCAGTTCGACTAGCGGGGGGACCTACGAGCAGTACTTC. Protein sequence: CASSTSGGTYEQYF. J is TRBJ2-7 and V is TRBV6-6; 13 nucleotides agree with TRBD2. The CDR3 totals 14 residues. V was clipped by 9 bases and J by 2 bases; unmatched bases: 4. Per the germline V gene, CDR1 is MNHNY and CDR2 is SVGAGI (reference sequence).

The rearrangement links TRBV6-1 to TRBJ2-7, with no clear D. Germline loops: CDR1 MNHNS, CDR2 SASEGT. CDR3 size: 12 residues. Trimming removed 10 bases from V and 3 bases from J, with 13 bases in between. This CDR3 is CATLDNYYEQYF. For the CDR3, the DNA is TGTGCCACCTTAGACAACTACTACGAGCAGTACTTC.

This chain links TRBV6-5 with TRBJ2-7; D might be TRBD1 or TRBD2, each matching 5 bases. The CDR3 is 15 amino acids. The germline V gene encodes CDR1 MNHEY and CDR2 SVGAGI. V was trimmed by 6 bases and J by 0 bases, leaving 15 bases between them. This chain's CDR3 is CASSLAEGTSYEQYF. CDR3 nucleotides: TGTGCCAGCAGCCTTGCTGAAGGGACCTCCTACGAGCAGTACTTC.

This clone appeared once. The genes are TRBV7-2 and TRBJ2-3; TRBD1 or TRBD2 may be the D gene (5 bases each). The CDR3 runs to 15 residues. Germline CDR1 is SGHTA and CDR2 is FQGNSA. The V end was cut by 0 bases, the J end by 0 bases, with 7 bases between. CDR3 loop: CASSLAGVSTDTQYF. For the CDR3, the DNA is TGTGCCAGCAGCTTAGCGGGGGTTAGCACAGATACGCAGTATTTT.